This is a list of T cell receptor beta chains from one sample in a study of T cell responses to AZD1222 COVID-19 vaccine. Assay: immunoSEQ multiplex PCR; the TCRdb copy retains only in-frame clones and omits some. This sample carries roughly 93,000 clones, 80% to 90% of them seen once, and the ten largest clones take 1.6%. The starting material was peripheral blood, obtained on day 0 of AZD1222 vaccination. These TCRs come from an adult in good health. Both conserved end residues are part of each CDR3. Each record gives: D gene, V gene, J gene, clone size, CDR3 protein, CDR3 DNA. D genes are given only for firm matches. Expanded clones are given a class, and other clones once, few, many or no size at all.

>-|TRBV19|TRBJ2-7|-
CASSITGTPYEQYF
TGTGCCAGTAGTATAACAGGGACCCCCTACGAGCAGTACTTC
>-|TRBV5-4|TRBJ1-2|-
CASSPTTGSSYGYTF
TGTGCCAGCAGCCCAACTACAGGGAGTAGCTATGGCTACACCTTC
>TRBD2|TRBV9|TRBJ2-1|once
CASSDLVSGGSYNEQFF
TGTGCCAGCAGCGACCTCGTTTCGGGGGGATCCTACAATGAGCAGTTCTTC
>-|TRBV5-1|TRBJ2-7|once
CASSLGVLGNSYEQYF
TGCGCCAGCAGCTTGGGCGTGCTTGGGAACTCCTACGAGCAGTACTTC
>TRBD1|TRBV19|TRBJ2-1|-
CASTPGQHYNEQFF
TGTGCCAGTACCCCGGGACAGCATTACAATGAGCAGTTCTTC
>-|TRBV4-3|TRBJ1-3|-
CASSRLHDSGNTIYF
TGCGCCAGCAGCCGCCTACATGATTCTGGAAACACCATATATTTT
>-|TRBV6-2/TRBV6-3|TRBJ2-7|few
CASSYDPSSYEQYF
TGTGCCAGCAGTTACGACCCCAGTTCCTACGAGCAGTACTTC
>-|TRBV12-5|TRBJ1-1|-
CASGLVHREAFF
TGTGCTAGTGGTTTGGTACACAGGGAAGCTTTCTTT
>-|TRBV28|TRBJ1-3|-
CASSPPDRSGNTIYF
TGTGCCAGCAGTCCCCCTGACAGATCTGGAAACACCATATATTTT
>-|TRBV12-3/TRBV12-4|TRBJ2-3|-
CASITGRTDTQYF
TGTGCCAGTATTACCGGACGCACAGATACGCAGTATTTT
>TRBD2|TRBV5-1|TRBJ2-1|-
CASRSGSGNEQFF
TGCGCCAGCAGGAGCGGGAGTGGCAATGAGCAGTTCTTC
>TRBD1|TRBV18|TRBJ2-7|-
CASSPQTGDREQYF
TGTGCCAGCTCACCACAGACAGGGGATCGCGAGCAGTACTTC
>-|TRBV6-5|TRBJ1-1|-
CASSYSSTMNTEAFF
TGTGCCAGCAGTTACTCATCGACCATGAACACTGAAGCTTTCTTT
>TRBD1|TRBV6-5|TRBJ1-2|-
CASFGPGQGKSGYTF
TGTGCCAGCTTCGGACCTGGACAGGGGAAGAGTGGCTACACCTTC
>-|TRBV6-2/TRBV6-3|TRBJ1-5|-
CASSLGRLVVSQPQHF
TGTGCCAGCAGTTTAGGTAGGCTGGTCGTCAGTCAGCCCCAGCATTTT
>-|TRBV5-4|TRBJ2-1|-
CASSLEDRVMGEQFF
TGTGCCAGCAGCTTGGAAGATAGGGTTATGGGTGAGCAGTTCTTC
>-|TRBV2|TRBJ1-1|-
CASSPNQGSMTEAFF
TGTGCCAGCAGTCCTAACCAAGGGTCGATGACTGAAGCTTTCTTT
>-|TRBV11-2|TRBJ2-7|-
CASSLDVREQYF
TGTGCCAGCAGCTTAGATGTCAGGGAGCAGTACTTC
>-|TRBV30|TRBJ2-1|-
CAWSLASWGVQFF
TGTGCGTGGAGTCTAGCGTCTTGGGGGGTGCAGTTCTTC
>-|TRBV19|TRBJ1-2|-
CASRAGYDYGYTF
TGTGCCAGTCGGGCAGGGTATGACTATGGCTACACCTTC
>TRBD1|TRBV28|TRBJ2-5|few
CASSQDRGRETQYF
TGTGCCAGCAGTCAGGACAGGGGGCGAGAGACCCAGTACTTC
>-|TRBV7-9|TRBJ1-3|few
CASLQERSGNTIYF
TGTGCCAGCCTACAGGAGCGCAGTGGAAACACCATATATTTT
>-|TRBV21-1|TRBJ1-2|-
CASSTMNRTGPRVSYTF
TGTGCCAGCAGCACCATGAATAGGACAGGTCCGAGGGTAAGCTACACCTTC
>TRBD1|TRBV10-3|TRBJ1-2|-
CAISRTGQKYGYTF
TGTGCCATCAGCCGGACAGGGCAGAAATATGGCTACACCTTC
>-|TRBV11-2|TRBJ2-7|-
CASSSPRAGPGYEQYF
TGTGCCAGCAGCTCCCCCCGAGCAGGGCCGGGATACGAGCAGTACTTC
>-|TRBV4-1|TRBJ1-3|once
CASSQPGRMGNTIYF
TGCGCCAGCAGCCAACCGGGCCGGATGGGAAACACCATATATTTT
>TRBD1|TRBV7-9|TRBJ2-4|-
CASTSPRDRDNIQYF
TGTGCCAGCACCTCCCCCCGGGACAGAGACAACATTCAGTACTTC
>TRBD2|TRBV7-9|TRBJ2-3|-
CASSGGAGSHTDTQYF
TGTGCCAGTAGCGGGGGGGCCGGATCCCACACAGATACGCAGTATTTT
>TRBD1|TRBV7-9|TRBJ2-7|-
CASSRGQASVYEQYF
TGTGCCAGCAGCCGCGGACAGGCCTCGGTCTACGAGCAGTACTTC
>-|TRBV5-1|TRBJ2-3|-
CASSLAAGTDTQYF
TGCGCCAGCAGCTTGGCGGCGGGGACAGATACGCAGTATTTT
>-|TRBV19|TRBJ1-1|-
CASSIDPRLRALTEAFF
TGTGCCAGTAGTATAGATCCCCGACTGAGAGCCCTCACTGAAGCTTTCTTT
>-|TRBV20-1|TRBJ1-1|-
CSAGRNTEAFF
TGCAGTGCTGGGAGGAACACTGAAGCTTTCTTT
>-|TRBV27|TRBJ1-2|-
CASSLGPAYGYTF
TGTGCCAGCAGTTTAGGACCTGCCTATGGCTACACCTTC
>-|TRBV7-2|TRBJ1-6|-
CASSLRGQYSPLHF
TGTGCCAGCAGCCTCCGAGGACAGTATTCACCCCTCCACTTT
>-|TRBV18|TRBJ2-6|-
CASSLTGGGANVLTF
TGTGCCAGCTCACTGACAGGTGGTGGGGCCAACGTCCTGACTTTC
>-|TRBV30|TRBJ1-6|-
CAWSPSGNSPLHF
TGTGCCTGGAGTCCCTCTGGCAATTCACCCCTCCACTTT
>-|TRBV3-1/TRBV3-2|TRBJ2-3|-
CASSLGRPRTDTQYF
TGTGCCAGCAGTTTGGGGCGGCCTCGCACAGATACGCAGTATTTT
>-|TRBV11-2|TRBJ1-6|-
CASSLWAGFNSPLHF
TGTGCCAGCAGCTTATGGGCGGGCTTCAATTCACCCCTCCACTTT
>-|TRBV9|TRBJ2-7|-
CASSVGSTAYEQYF
TGTGCCAGCAGCGTAGGAAGCACAGCCTACGAGCAGTACTTC
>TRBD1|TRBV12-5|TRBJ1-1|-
CASGWTGVTEAFF
TGTGCTAGTGGTTGGACAGGGGTCACTGAAGCTTTCTTT
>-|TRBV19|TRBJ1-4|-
CATSGAANNEKLFF
TGTGCCACCTCAGGGGCGGCCAATAATGAAAAACTGTTTTTT
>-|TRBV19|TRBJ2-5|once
CASSVLAGTGGSETQYF
TGTGCCAGTAGTGTTCTAGCGGGGACAGGTGGGTCGGAGACCCAGTACTTC
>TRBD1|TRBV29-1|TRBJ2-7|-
CSVPPTGGYEQYF
TGCAGCGTCCCCCCGACAGGGGGCTACGAGCAGTACTTC
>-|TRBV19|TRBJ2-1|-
CASSIGVGWANEQFF
TGTGCCAGTAGTATAGGGGTTGGATGGGCCAATGAGCAGTTCTTC
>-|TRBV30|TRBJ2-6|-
CACGTFGANVLTF
TGTGCCTGCGGGACCTTTGGGGCCAACGTCCTGACTTTC
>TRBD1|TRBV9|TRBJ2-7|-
CASSVPKTGVAYEQYF
TGTGCCAGCAGCGTACCCAAGACAGGGGTTGCCTACGAGCAGTACTTC